The 20 T cell receptor beta chains listed next were all sequenced from one sample in a study of T cell responses to AZD1222 COVID-19 vaccine. Assay: immunoSEQ multiplex PCR; the TCRdb copy retains only in-frame clones and omits some. The sample yields 80,000 to 100,000 clones, approximately 83% seen once. The sample here was peripheral blood, taken 28 days after the second AZD1222 dose. These receptors came from an adult who received the AZD1222 COVID-19 vaccine.

The chain is built from TRBV7-9 and TRBJ1-2; no definite D call. The germline V gene encodes CDR1 SEHNR and CDR2 FQNEAQ (reference sequence). V lost 1 base, J lost 5 bases, and 14 bases lay in between. The CDR3 is made up of 15 amino acids. CDR3 loop: CASSLDWEGRYGYTF. The CDR3 coding sequence is TGTGCCAGCAGCTTAGATTGGGAGGGAAGATATGGCTACACCTTC.

This clone was seen only once. The chain recombines TRBV5-6 with TRBJ1-1; the match to TRBD1 covers 9 bases. The CDR3 loop spans 14 amino acids. V dropped 3 bases and J dropped 5; count of bases not matched to a gene: 5. From germline, CDR1 is SGHDT and CDR2 YYEEEE. This CDR3 reads CASSYPGQGTEAFF. The DNA of the CDR3 is TGTGCCAGCAGCTATCCGGGACAGGGTACTGAAGCTTTCTTT.

The chain couples TRBV5-4 to TRBJ1-1; TRBD1 might be the D (6 bases). The CDR3 totals 14 residues. Trimming shortened V by 4 bases and J by 4 bases, and 14 bases separated the two germline ends. From germline, CDR1 is SGHNT and CDR2 YYREEE (reference sequence). CDR3 in DNA: TGTGCCAGCAGCACAGCCAGGGGTGGCACTGAAGCTTTCTTT. It specifies CASSTARGGTEAFF. The full variable domain, completed using reference TRBV5-4 and TRBJ1-1, is ETGVTQSPTHLIKTRGQQVTLRCSSQSGHNTVSWYQQALGQGPQFIFQYYREEENGRGNFPPRFSGLQFPNYSSELNVNALELDDSALYLCASSTARGGTEAFFGQGTRLTVV.

The rearrangement uses TRBV28 and TRBJ1-1; no clear D. Trimming took off 8 bases at V and 8 bases at J, with 9 bases between the two ends. The germline gives CDR1 MDHEN, CDR2 SYDVKM. The CDR3 consists of 10 residues. The CDR3 sequence: CASGQREAFF. Written as DNA, the CDR3 is TGTGCCAGCGGGCAGAGGGAAGCTTTCTTT.

This sequence joins TRBV5-6 and TRBJ1-2; D uncertain. V was trimmed by 2 bases and J by 0 bases, leaving 2 bases between them. This CDR3 contains 12 residues. Per germline, CDR1 SGHDT and CDR2 YYEEEE. CDR3 in amino acids: CASSLANYGYTF. The CDR3 DNA reads as TGTGCCAGCAGCTTAGCTAACTATGGCTACACCTTC.

This chain links TRBV6-5 with TRBJ1-2, with 8 bases aligning to TRBD1. Losses at the gene ends were 7 bases for V and 6 bases for J; bases not matched to a gene: 10. Looked up from germline, CDR1 is MNHEY and CDR2 is SVGAGI. The CDR3 is made up of 14 amino acids. DNA of the CDR3: TGTGCCAGCACCACACAGGGGGATTGGCATGGCTACACCTTC. As protein: CASTTQGDWHGYTF.

This sequence joins TRBV6-1 and TRBJ2-2; the match to TRBD2 covers 10 bases. The CDR3 covers 16 residues. Trimming cost V 4 bases and J 1 base; bases outside gene matches: 3. In germline, CDR1 is MNHNS, CDR2 SASEGT. The DNA for the CDR3 is TGTGCCAGCAGTGGGACTAGCGGATTGAACACCGGGGAGCTGTTTTTT. It translates to CASSGTSGLNTGELFF.

The genes are TRBV6-8 and TRBJ1-6; weak D call: TRBD1 (6 bases). Trimming stripped 0 bases from V and 0 bases from J, with 18 bases between. The CDR3 extends over 20 amino acids. CDR1 is MNHGY and CDR2 is SAAAGT in the germline V gene. The CDR3: CASSYSIGQPKSSYNSPLHF. CDR3 DNA: TGTGCCAGCAGTTACTCTATTGGACAGCCAAAGAGCTCCTATAATTCACCCCTCCACTTT.

V usage is TRBV6-2 or TRBV6-3 and J usage is TRBJ2-5; the D gene is possibly TRBD2 (5 bases). V gave up 0 bases and J gave up 0 bases, with 14 bases separating them. Germline V gene data show CDR1 as MNHEY and CDR2 as SVGEGT. The CDR3 contains 17 residues. CDR3 sequence: CASSYSGRVRDQETQYF. For the CDR3, the DNA is TGTGCCAGCAGTTACTCGGGGAGAGTGAGGGACCAAGAGACCCAGTACTTC.

The rearrangement uses TRBV7-7 and TRBJ2-5; maybe TRBD2 (6 bases). CDR3 size: 15 residues. V lost 5 bases, J lost 1 base, and 14 bases lay in between. Germline CDR1 is SSHAT and CDR2 is FNYEAQ (reference sequence). DNA for the CDR3: TGTGCCAGCAGCCGCGGGACGGTGATCCAAGAGACCCAGTACTTC. This translates into CASSRGTVIQETQYF.

The chain couples TRBV27 to TRBJ1-5; 7 bases match TRBD1. V trimming: 5 bases; J trimming: 1 base; junction bases outside the gene matches: 8. CDR1 is MNHEY, CDR2 SMNVEV, per germline (reference sequence). The CDR3 is made up of 16 amino acids. This chain's CDR3 is CASSPKGGPSNQPQHF. The CDR3 nucleotides are TGTGCCAGCAGTCCCAAAGGGGGCCCCAGCAATCAGCCCCAGCATTTT.

The chain employs TRBV10-3 and TRBJ1-5; 8 bases are shared with TRBD1. With 4 bases clipped from V and 6 bases from J, the junction kept 8 bases outside the gene matches. The CDR3 has 15 residues. Germline values: CDR1 ENHRY, CDR2 SYGVKD. The CDR3 bases are TGTGCCATCAGTGGGGACAGGACGGTCGGTCAGCCCCAGCATTTT. It specifies CAISGDRTVGQPQHF.

The chain is built from TRBV11-2 and TRBJ1-6; 10 nucleotides match TRBD1. Germline assignment: CDR1 SGHAT and CDR2 FQNNGV. The length of the CDR3 is 15 residues. With V trimmed by 5 bases and J by 10 bases, 8 bases remained unmatched. CDR3 sequence (DNA): TGTGCCAGCAGCCCGGTGACAGGGGGCAGGTCACCCCTCCACTTT. Translating it yields CASSPVTGGRSPLHF.

The chain links TRBV28 to TRBJ2-3, with D uncertain. Trimming cost V 6 bases and J 0 bases, with 10 bases left between them. CDR1 and CDR2 (germline): MDHEN, SYDVKM. This CDR3 spans 14 amino acids. The CDR3 protein is CASSPILSTDTQYF. CDR3 bases: TGTGCCAGCAGCCCGATTCTAAGCACAGATACGCAGTATTTT.

The chain recombines TRBV28 with TRBJ2-3; D is perhaps TRBD1 or TRBD2 (5 bases each). Germline lookup yields CDR1 MDHEN and CDR2 SYDVKM. V was shortened by 11 bases and J by 10 bases, with 28 bases between the two germline ends. There are 15 residues in the CDR3. The CDR3 sequence: CAAVRWGTSRVAQYF. The CDR3 nucleotides are TGTGCCGCGGTACGGTGGGGGACCTCCCGGGTGGCGCAGTATTTT.

The V and J genes are TRBV3-1 (or the pseudogene TRBV3-2) and TRBJ2-7; 7 positions match TRBD2. The J segment lost 4 bases and the V segment lost 4 bases, leaving 4 bases of the junction unmatched. Germline V gene sequence: CDR1 LGHDT, CDR2 YNNKEL (reference sequence). The CDR3 contains 13 residues. CDR3 sequence: CASSPRLAYEQYF. In DNA, the CDR3 is TGTGCCAGCAGCCCGAGACTAGCTTACGAGCAGTACTTC.

The V call is TRBV28, the J call TRBJ1-1, with TRBD1 matching over 8 bases. Germline lookup yields CDR1 MDHEN and CDR2 SYDVKM. V was pared by 5 bases and J by 1 base, with 3 bases of the junction left unmatched. The CDR3 runs to 14 residues. The CDR3 loop reads CASSQDRENTEAFF. CDR3 in DNA: TGTGCCAGCAGTCAGGACAGGGAGAACACTGAAGCTTTCTTT. The variable domain in full, with the rest retrieved from reference TRBV28 and TRBJ1-1, is DVKVTQSSRYLVKRTGEKVFLECVQDMDHENMFWYRQDPGLGLRLIYFSYDVKMKEKGDIPEGYSVSREKKERFSLILESASTNQTSMYLCASSQDRENTEAFFGQGTRLTVV.

The chain carries TRBV5-8 and TRBJ2-2, with TRBD1 as a possible D gene (6 bases). This CDR3 is 13 amino acids long. Germline V gene sequence: CDR1 SGHTS, CDR2 YDEGEE. V was pared by 0 bases and J by 13 bases, with 13 bases between. CDR3 coding DNA: TGTGCCAGCAGCTTGGCCGAACAGGGCGGGCTGTTTTTT. Its protein product is CASSLAEQGGLFF.

The chain combines TRBV5-5 with TRBJ2-7; D is possibly TRBD1 (6 bases). The CDR3 loop spans 15 amino acids. Trimming cost V 4 bases and J 0 bases, with 14 bases left between them. The V gene's germline CDR1 is SGHKS and CDR2 YYEKEE (reference sequence). CDR3 coding DNA: TGTGCCAGCAGCCTGCAGGGGACGAGCTCCTACGAGCAGTACTTC. Translating it yields CASSLQGTSSYEQYF.

The chain recombines TRBV7-2 with TRBJ2-7; 8 nucleotides align to TRBD1. This CDR3 has 16 residues. Per germline, CDR1 SGHTA and CDR2 FQGNSA. After removal of 5 bases from V and 0 bases from J, the junction contained 9 bases not matched to a gene. The CDR3 DNA sequence: TGTGCCAGCAGCCCGCGGACAGGGAGGAGCTCCTACGAGCAGTACTTC. Protein product: CASSPRTGRSSYEQYF.